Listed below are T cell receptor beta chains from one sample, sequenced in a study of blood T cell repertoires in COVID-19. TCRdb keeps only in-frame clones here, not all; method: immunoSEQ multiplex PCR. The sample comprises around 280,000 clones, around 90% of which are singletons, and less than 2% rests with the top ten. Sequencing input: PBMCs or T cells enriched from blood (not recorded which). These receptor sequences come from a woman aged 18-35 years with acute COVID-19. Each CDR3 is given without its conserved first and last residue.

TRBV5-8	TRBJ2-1	ASSRLKDSSYNEQF
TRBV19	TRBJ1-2	ASSIVRTEINYGYT
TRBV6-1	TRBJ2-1	ASSDSSGSVEQF
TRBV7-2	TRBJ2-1	ASSTPGLRYNEQF
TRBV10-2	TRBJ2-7	ASSQRTSGYEQY
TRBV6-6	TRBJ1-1	ASSYGGTGMNTEAF
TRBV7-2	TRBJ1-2	ASSLGGSRNYGYT
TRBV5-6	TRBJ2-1	ASSLGLAGVSNEQF
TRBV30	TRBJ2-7	AWSVSDRTSYEQY
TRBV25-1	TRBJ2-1	ASSEGRYEQF
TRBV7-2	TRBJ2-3	ASSPPGLRNSDTQY
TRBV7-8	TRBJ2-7	ASSSGQGVYEQY
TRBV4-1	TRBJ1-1	ASSRGEGGVGEAF
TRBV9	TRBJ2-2	ASSVGTSPGELF
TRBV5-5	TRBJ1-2	ASNRDRGQYGYT
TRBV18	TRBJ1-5	ASSPEVSNQPQH
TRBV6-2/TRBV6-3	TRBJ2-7	ASSFPSGTYEQY
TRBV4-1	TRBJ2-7	ASSQGGVSGPSGAYEQY
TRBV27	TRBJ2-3	ASSLWASYTQY
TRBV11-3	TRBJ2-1	ASRAGTSGNGEQF
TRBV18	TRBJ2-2	ASSPPEGITGELF
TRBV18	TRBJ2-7	ASSPGTSTYEQY
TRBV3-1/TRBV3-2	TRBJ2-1	ASSQDGASGAMGAVF
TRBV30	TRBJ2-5	AWNNRGKTQY
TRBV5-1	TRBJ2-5	ASRRTFGETQY
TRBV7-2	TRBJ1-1	ASGTGGSGDTEAF
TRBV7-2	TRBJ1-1	ASSLYWNTEAF
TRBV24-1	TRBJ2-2	ATSMAGGGKAGELF
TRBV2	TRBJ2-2	AKGGSGDTGELF
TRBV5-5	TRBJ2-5	ASSFNPVLAGEVEETQY
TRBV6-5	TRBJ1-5	ASSVGQGFNQPQH
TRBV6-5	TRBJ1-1	ATQRDIMNTEAF
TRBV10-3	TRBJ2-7	AIRPRGLAGGGEQY
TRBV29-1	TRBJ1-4	SVSRDNEKLF
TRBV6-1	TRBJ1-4	ASSEGMTGGNLWEKLF
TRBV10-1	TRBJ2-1	ASSGLSGRLYNEQF
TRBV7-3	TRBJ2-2	ASSVGTAANTGELF
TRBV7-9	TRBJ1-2	ASSLKGENYGYT
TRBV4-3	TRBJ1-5	ASSISQGNQPQH
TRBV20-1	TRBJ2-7	SAVIAYEQY
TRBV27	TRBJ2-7	ASSLSPGQVYEQY
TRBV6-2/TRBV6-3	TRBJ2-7	ASSPRRPWTASYEQY
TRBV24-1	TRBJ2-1	ATSDWSRGSYNEQF
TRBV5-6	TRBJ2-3	ASSSHWTGTSTDTQY
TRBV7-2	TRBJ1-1	ASSSRSHLSTEAF
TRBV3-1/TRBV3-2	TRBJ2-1	ASTRQGAYNEQF
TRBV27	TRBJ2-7	ASSLPLCLAGVSYEQY
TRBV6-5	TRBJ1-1	ASGRRQGPQTF
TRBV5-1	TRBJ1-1	ASSNQQDMNTEAF
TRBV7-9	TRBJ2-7	ASSTSTVYEQY
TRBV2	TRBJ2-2	ASSDSGHFSLATGELF